This T cell receptor (beta chain) came from a study of T cells in Graves' hyperthyroidism and ophthalmopathy. Study-wide context: The initial diagnosis was the point when peripheral blood was collected, ahead of any treatment. Study outcomes and limitations: Separation of ophthalmopathy from stable hyperthyroidism was achieved by a 13 V-J model.

Amplification of TCR beta CDR3 regions used RNA as the template. The study used the HTBI primer set for a first-round RT-PCR of the TCR CDR3. TCRdb itself ran the multiplex PCR reads through MiXCR, one entry per CDR3 protein. Here the sample spans roughly 640,000 distinct CDR3 sequences, roughly 15% being singletons. This CDR3 has 10 residues. Germline CDR1 and CDR2: DFQATT and SNEGSKA (reference sequence). V gave up 5 bases and J gave up 7 bases, with 8 bases separating them. The sample holds many counts of this clonotype. Its antigen is as yet unknown. Lactation, pregnancy, other autoimmune disease or uncontrolled infection led to exclusion of patients.

The TCR sequence derives from a woman between 40 and 55 years old with Graves' ophthalmopathy. The genes are TRBV20-1 and TRBJ1-1; unclear D gene. Sequenced material: blood. CDR3 loop: CSALTDEAFF. In DNA, the CDR3 is TGCAGTGCTCTAACGGATGAAGCTTTCTTT.